The rows below give T cell receptor beta chains drawn from one sample of a study of T cell clones after liver transplantation. Sequencing used immunoSEQ multiplex PCR; TCRdb keeps in-frame clones, though not all of them. The table has about 20,000 clones, 85% to 95% seen once. The sample in question was CD8+ T cells from blood, obtained about 27 months after liver transplant. The origin of the receptors is a human patient who received a liver transplant. A subset of T cells may come from the graft donor. The CDR3 runs from the conserved cysteine through the conserved F or W. The order of the fields is V gene, CDR3 protein.

V: TRBV9; CDR3: CASSVGGYRGGELFF
V: TRBV27; CDR3: CASSGRDPRNTEAFF
V: TRBV30; CDR3: CAWSVGEKLFF
V: TRBV7-9; CDR3: CASSSKETTNEKLFF
V: TRBV12-5; CDR3: CASGLAGGPYEQYF
V: TRBV5-1; CDR3: CASSRTGHSGNTIYF
V: TRBV15; CDR3: CATSIEGRHSSYNEQFF
V: TRBV5-4; CDR3: CASSFDTYNEQFF
V: TRBV7-9; CDR3: CASTPELGGSADTQYF
V: TRBV12-5; CDR3: CASGPSDRVSNQPQHF
V: TRBV27; CDR3: CASSYLRAGGPDEQYF
V: TRBV6-6; CDR3: CASSYGGAGLPYF
V: TRBV11-2; CDR3: CASSPFEPGRADTQYF
V: TRBV7-2; CDR3: CASSRGTSGRALDTQYF
V: TRBV4-1; CDR3: CASSQESGMNTEAFF
V: TRBV19; CDR3: CASSTRVQQLGGYTF
V: TRBV7-6; CDR3: CASSLGLAPYNEQFF
V: TRBV27; CDR3: CASSPPPTGMNTEAFF
V: TRBV28; CDR3: CASSTIRGRPQDTQYF
V: TRBV6-6; CDR3: CASSPRGASGRDEQFF
V: TRBV27; CDR3: CASSETVMNTEAFF
V: TRBV27; CDR3: CASSSGHSPNYNSPLHF
V: TRBV27; CDR3: CASSYGSRRDTQYF